This T cell receptor beta chain is from a study of blood T cell repertoires in COVID-19 (TCRdb year 2020). General notes on the study: Samples covering the acute and convalescent phases of COVID-19 were provided by collaborators in the United States, Italy and Spain. Where HLA class I and class II types were available, the types were taken from metadata supplied by the sample provider, not from assay-based typing. The prospective study material was composed of cDNA or gDNA derived from T cells, B-cell-depleted T cells, or PBMCs. Nearly every sample came with metadata listing a de-identified subject ID, COVID-19 status, age in years and sex. The samples were drawn from two sources: the first 160 participants of the ongoing ImmuneRACE study, and fewer than 1,500 subjects contributed by 6 global collaborators. Subjects who had been exposed to COVID-19, were actively infected with it, or had recovered from it provided the deeply sampled blood TCRbeta repertoires that made up the dataset. A freely available public database, intended as a resource for researchers studying the immune response to SARS-CoV-2, is where the repertoires were released. Results and caveats for the whole study, not just this receptor: The amount of clinical and demographic metadata varied by source and participant and was provided uncurated.

The germline V gene gives CDR1 as SGHRS and CDR2 as YFSETQ. V and J are trimmed by 3 bases and 6 bases, and the gene matches miss 6 bases of the junction. Taken from cysteine to phenylalanine, the CDR3 has 13 residues. Here the CDR3 DNA is all that survives: 39 bases in frame from base 1. The immunoSEQ Assay, a bias-controlled multiplex PCR, was used to amplify TCRbeta CDR3 regions from genomic DNA. As for the authors' bioinformatics: The number of nucleated cells in each sample was estimated from the amplification of reference gene primers within the assay. Sequence reads were collapsed and filtered to measure the absolute abundance of every unique TCRbeta CDR3 rearrangement. Productive Simpson clonality was computed per sample as the square root of Simpson's diversity index over productive rearrangements. TCRdb provides this immuneACCESS table in a form limited to in-frame rearrangements. Some clones are lacking; in checked studies, under half of them reflect an unresolved V gene, and why the rest are absent is not known. From that table come the V and J calls and clone size; the DNA was used to work out D and trimming. The sample table lists approximately 290,000 clones, roughly 90% of them with a count of one. The ten largest clonotypes hold more than 2% of the sample.

As for this clone: This clone's antigen is unknown. No quality values exist for individual bases; no much larger clone is one base distant.

Collaborating institutions collected whole blood in K2EDTA tubes following their own protocols. Collaborator samples were shipped for TCRbeta analysis as frozen whole blood, isolated PBMCs, or DNA extracted from either sample type. The chain employs TRBV5-1 and TRBJ2-7; 7 bases in the middle match TRBD1. Sequencing used peripheral blood. This TCR came from a man aged 18 to 30 with active or convalescent COVID-19. CDR3 reads: CASSSTPGGEQYF. The sequenced DNA: TGCGCCAGCAGCTCAACTCCAGGGGGCGAGCAGTACTTC.